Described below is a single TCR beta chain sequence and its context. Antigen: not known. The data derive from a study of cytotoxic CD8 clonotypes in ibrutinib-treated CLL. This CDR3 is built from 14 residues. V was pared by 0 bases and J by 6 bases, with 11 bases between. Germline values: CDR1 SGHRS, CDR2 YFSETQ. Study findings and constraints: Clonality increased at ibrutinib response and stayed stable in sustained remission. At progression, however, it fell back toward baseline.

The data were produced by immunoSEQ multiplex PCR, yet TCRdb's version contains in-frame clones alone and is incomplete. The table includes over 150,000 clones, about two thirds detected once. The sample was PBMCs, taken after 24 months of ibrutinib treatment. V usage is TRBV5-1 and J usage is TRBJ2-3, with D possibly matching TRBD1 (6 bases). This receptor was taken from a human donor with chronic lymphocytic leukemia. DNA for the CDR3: TGCGCCAGCAGCTTGGCACAGGGAGCGGATACGCAGTATTTT. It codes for CASSLAQGADTQYF.